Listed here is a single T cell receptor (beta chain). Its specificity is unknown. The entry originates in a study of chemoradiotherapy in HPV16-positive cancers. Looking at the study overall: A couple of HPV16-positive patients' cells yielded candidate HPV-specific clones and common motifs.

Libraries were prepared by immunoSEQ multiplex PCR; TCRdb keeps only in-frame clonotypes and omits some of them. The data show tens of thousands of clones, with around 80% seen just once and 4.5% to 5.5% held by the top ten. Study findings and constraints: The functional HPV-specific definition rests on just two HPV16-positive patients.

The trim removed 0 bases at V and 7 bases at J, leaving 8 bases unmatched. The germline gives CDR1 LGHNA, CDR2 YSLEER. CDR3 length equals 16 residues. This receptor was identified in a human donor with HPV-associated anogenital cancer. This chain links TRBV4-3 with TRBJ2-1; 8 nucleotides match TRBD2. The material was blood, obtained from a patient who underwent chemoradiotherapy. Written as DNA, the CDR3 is TGCGCCAGCAGCCAAGATACCCGGGGGGGCTCGAATGAGCAGTTCTTC. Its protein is CASSQDTRGGSNEQFF.